One and the same sample provided the 10 T cell receptor beta chains below, sequenced in a study of blood T cells in healthy people across ages. Through a sample-barcoded 5' primer and a J-beta primer mix, a second PCR was run for roughly 7 to 12 cycles. TCRdb re-called the 5' RACE reads with MiXCR, one entry per CDR3 protein. The sample lists fewer than 750,000 distinct CDR3 sequences; 52% were seen once. Source material: blood. These receptors came from a woman older than 75 in good health.

This clonotype was observed once. The chain links TRBV7-9 to TRBJ2-1, with D maybe TRBD2 (6 bases). Looked up from germline, CDR1 is SEHNR and CDR2 is FQNEAQ (reference sequence). Trimming stripped 5 bases from V and 0 bases from J, with 11 bases between. This CDR3 is built from 15 residues. The CDR3 DNA follows: TGTGCCAGCAGCCCGGAGGGCCCCTCCTACAATGAGCAGTTCTTC. It codes for CASSPEGPSYNEQFF.

V gene TRBV12-3 or TRBV12-4 combines with J gene TRBJ2-2, with TRBD1 identical over 7 bases. The CDR3 length is 13 residues. The trim removed 6 bases at V and 6 bases at J, leaving 4 bases unmatched. Here the CDR3 reads CASSQRGPGELFF. CDR3 coding DNA: TGTGCCAGCAGCCAAAGGGGGCCCGGGGAGCTGTTTTTT.

V gene TRBV5-1 combines with J gene TRBJ2-2, with TRBD1 as a possible D gene (5 bases). The CDR3 is 14 amino acids. Trimming pared 4 bases from V and 5 bases from J, leaving 12 bases between. Germline V gene sequence: CDR1 SGHRS, CDR2 YFSETQ. CDR3 amino acids: CASSAGHHTGELFF. CDR3 nucleotides: TGCGCCAGCAGCGCTGGACATCATACCGGGGAGCTGTTTTTT.

This clonotype appeared many times. The J gene is TRBJ1-2, the V gene TRBV12-3 or TRBV12-4; 9 bases fit TRBD1. V lost 5 bases and J lost 8; bases outside the gene matches: 12. CDR3 length: 15 residues. CDR3 loop: CASSNRGRPREGYTF. The CDR3 nucleotides are TGTGCCAGCAGTAACAGGGGGCGGCCGAGGGAAGGCTACACCTTC.

This clonotype was found many times. The rearrangement links TRBV9 to TRBJ2-2; 8 bases agree with TRBD1. The CDR3 loop spans 16 amino acids. Germline values: CDR1 SGDLS, CDR2 YYNGEE. V lost 4 bases, J lost 1 base, and 6 bases stayed unmatched. The CDR3 spells CASSPRQGRNTGELFF. CDR3 DNA sequence: TGTGCCAGCAGCCCTAGACAGGGGCGGAACACCGGGGAGCTGTTTTTT.

This clonotype was picked up a small number of times. V usage is TRBV7-2 and J usage is TRBJ1-1; no clear D. Germline CDR1 reads SGHTA; CDR2 reads FQGNSA. This CDR3 is 13 amino acids long. Between the trimmed V and J ends, which lost 0 bases and 7 bases, there was a span of 9 bases. The CDR3 region is CASSLARDFEAFF. As DNA, the CDR3 is TGTGCCAGCAGCTTAGCGAGGGATTTTGAAGCTTTCTTT.

Concerning this clonotype itself: This may arise from a read error, as a much more abundant clone is one base away. This sequence joins TRBV3-1 and TRBJ2-6; D tentatively reads TRBD1 or TRBD2 (5 bases each). The CDR3 runs 16 residues. Per the germline V gene, CDR1 is LGHDT and CDR2 is YNNKEL (reference sequence). CDR3 in amino acids: CASSQARGTGANVLNF. The CDR3, as DNA: TGTGCCAGCAGCCAAGCTCGGGGAACCGGGGCCAACGTCCTGAATTTC.

A note on this clonotype: A much larger clone is a single base away; this may be a read error. The chain combines TRBV5-1 with TRBJ2-3; D gene unclear. This CDR3 is 13 amino acids long. With 3 bases removed from V and 9 bases from J, the gap between germline ends came to 14 bases. In germline, CDR1 is SGHRS, CDR2 YFSETQ. The CDR3 sequence is CASSYETAATQYF. CDR3 sequence (DNA): TGCGCCAGCAGCTACGAGACCGCTGCAACGCAGTATTTT.

About this clonotype itself: The germline gene is not matched at one end of the junction; a read error may be the cause. The rearrangement links TRBV7-9 to TRBJ2-7; D call uncertain. CDR3 length equals 12 residues. Per germline, CDR1 SEHNR and CDR2 FQNEAQ (reference sequence). The CDR3 is CASSPAPVEQYF. The CDR3 DNA reads TGCGCCAGCAGCCCTGCCCCCGTCGAGCAGTACTTC. The complete variable domain, with remaining parts taken from reference TRBV7-9 and TRBJ2-7, reads DTGVSQNPRHKITKRGQNVTFRCDPISEHNRLYWYRQTLGQGPEFLTYFQNEAQLEKSRLLSDRFSAERPKGSFSTLEIQRTEQGDSAMYLCASSPAPVEQYFGPGTRLTVT.

This clonotype showed up many times. This chain uses TRBV6-6 with TRBJ2-5; 9 bases fit TRBD2. J lost 2 bases, V lost 0 bases, and 10 bases had no gene match. The CDR3 contains 18 residues. Germline V gene lookup returns CDR1 MNHNY and CDR2 SVGAGI (reference sequence). CDR3 amino acids: CASSYSSGRRVRQETQYF. In nucleotides, the CDR3 is TGTGCCAGCAGTTACTCTAGCGGGAGAAGAGTCAGGCAAGAGACCCAGTACTTC.